The 31 T cell receptor beta chains reported below all come from one sample, sequenced in a study of control samples from healthy donors and cancer patients. Profiling relied on immunoSEQ multiplex PCR, and the TCRdb table lists in-frame clones only, not all of them. The repertoire holds around 89,000 clones, with around 80% as singletons. Sequenced material: blood. These receptors originate from a woman aged 60-75 years in good health.

The chain combines TRBV28 with TRBJ1-6; unclear D gene. With 2 bases removed from V and 12 bases from J, the gap between germline ends came to 11 bases. The germline CDR1 and CDR2 sequences are MDHEN and SYDVKM. The CDR3 contains 13 residues. CDR3 residues: CASSLRVLGPLHF. Here the CDR3 DNA reads TGTGCCAGCAGTTTAAGGGTCCTAGGACCCCTCCACTTT. Full variable domain (remainder filled in from reference TRBV28 and TRBJ1-6): DVKVTQSSRYLVKRTGEKVFLECVQDMDHENMFWYRQDPGLGLRLIYFSYDVKMKEKGDIPEGYSVSREKKERFSLILESASTNQTSMYLCASSLRVLGPLHFGNGTRLTVT.

This chain connects TRBV28 to TRBJ1-1, with D perhaps TRBD1 (6 bases). The CDR3 loop spans 18 amino acids. V lost 3 bases to trimming and J lost 10 bases, with 30 bases between them. From germline, CDR1 is MDHEN and CDR2 SYDVKM. The CDR3 region is CASSFYRTGISTKGGAFF. The CDR3, as DNA: TGTGCCAGCAGTTTCTACCGTACAGGGATCTCAACAAAGGGAGGAGCTTTCTTT.

The chain employs TRBV19 and TRBJ1-3; D unclear. The CDR3 loop spans 14 amino acids. V lost 2 bases and J lost 5, with 10 bases in between. Germline CDR1 and CDR2: LNHDA and SQIVND (reference sequence). This chain's CDR3 is CASSISDSRNTIYF. CDR3 sequence (DNA): TGTGCCAGTAGTATATCAGATTCGAGAAACACCATATATTTT.

The chain couples TRBV11-2 to TRBJ1-6, with D possibly matching TRBD1 (5 bases). Per germline, CDR1 SGHAT and CDR2 FQNNGV. Trimming stripped 4 bases from V and 5 bases from J, with 12 bases between. CDR3 size: 15 residues. In DNA form, the CDR3 reads TGTGCCAGCAGCTCCACGGACACCAATAATTCACCCCTCCACTTT. Translating it yields CASSSTDTNNSPLHF.

The V gene is TRBV5-4, the J gene TRBJ2-3; 7 bases agree with TRBD2. The CDR3 loop spans 14 amino acids. V was pared by 2 bases and J by 5 bases, with 5 bases of the junction left unmatched. Germline V gene lookup returns CDR1 SGHNT and CDR2 YYREEE (reference sequence). The CDR3 DNA reads as TGTGCCAGCAGCTTTCAGACGGGAGGAGATACGCAGTATTTT. The encoded protein is CASSFQTGGDTQYF.

The chain couples TRBV25-1 to TRBJ2-5; 8 positions match TRBD2. Trimming at V came to 2 bases and at J to 3 bases, leaving 5 bases not matched to a gene. CDR1 is MGHDK, CDR2 SYGVNS, per germline. This CDR3 has 15 amino acids. CDR3 amino acids: CASSEATSGEETQYF. The CDR3 DNA reads as TGTGCCAGCAGTGAAGCTACTAGCGGAGAAGAGACCCAGTACTTC.

The chain links TRBV19 to TRBJ1-5; D is unresolved. This CDR3 has 16 residues. CDR1 is LNHDA and CDR2 is SQIVND in the germline V gene (reference sequence). V was shortened by 4 bases and J by 4 bases, with 17 bases between the two germline ends. For the CDR3, the DNA is TGTGCCAGTAGTACCCCCAGCCGTGGAGGGAATCAGCCCCAGCATTTT. Protein: CASSTPSRGGNQPQHF.

The chain is built from TRBV15 and TRBJ1-1, with D perhaps matching TRBD1 (6 bases). CDR1 is LNHNV, CDR2 YYDKDF, per germline (reference sequence). The V gene lost 7 bases and the J gene lost 1 base, with 13 bases spanning the gap. There are 14 residues in the CDR3. The CDR3 sequence: CATTAQGQNTEAFF. The CDR3 region has the DNA TGTGCCACCACCGCACAGGGACAGAACACTGAAGCTTTCTTT.

The rearrangement joins TRBV7-6 to TRBJ2-5; unclear D gene. V dropped 5 bases and J dropped 2 bases, with 9 bases sitting between them. The germline gives CDR1 SGHVS, CDR2 FNYEAQ. The CDR3 length is 13 residues. CDR3 sequence: CASSTTPQETQYF. CDR3 nucleotide sequence: TGTGCCAGCAGCACCACCCCTCAAGAGACCCAGTACTTC.

The V and J genes are TRBV20-1 and TRBJ1-4; D is unclear. The length of the CDR3 is 10 residues. CDR1 DFQATT and CDR2 SNEGSKA come from the germline V gene (reference sequence). The V and J ends lost 5 bases and 7 bases respectively, with 5 bases between them. The CDR3 DNA follows: TGCAGTGCTCGCAGTGAAAAACTGTTTTTT. Residues: CSARSEKLFF.

The V call is TRBV6-5, the J call TRBJ1-2; 9 nucleotides match TRBD1. Germline CDR1 and CDR2: MNHEY and SVGAGI. J lost 2 bases, V lost 5 bases, and 3 bases had no gene match. CDR3 length equals 14 residues. The CDR3 sequence is CASSKGQGNYGYTF. DNA of the CDR3: TGTGCCAGCAGTAAGGGACAGGGAAACTATGGCTACACCTTC.

This chain links TRBV28 with TRBJ1-2; 7 nucleotides match TRBD1. The CDR3 has 15 amino acids. V gave up 6 bases and J gave up 4 bases; unmatched junction bases: 11. Germline lookup yields CDR1 MDHEN and CDR2 SYDVKM. The CDR3 sequence is CASRSPGQVIYGYTF. The CDR3 DNA reads as TGTGCCAGCAGATCCCCAGGACAGGTTATCTATGGCTACACCTTC.

This chain links TRBV12-3 or TRBV12-4 with TRBJ2-1; 8 positions match TRBD2. The CDR3 has 13 residues. Trimming cost V 7 bases and J 6 bases; bases outside gene matches: 5. The CDR3 protein is CASTYSGINEQFF. CDR3 sequence (DNA): TGTGCCAGCACTTATAGCGGGATCAATGAGCAGTTCTTC.

The chain employs TRBV3-1 (or the pseudogene TRBV3-2) and TRBJ2-2, with 7 bases matching TRBD2. The junction had 2 bases not matched to a gene; V was cut back by 1 base and J by 9 bases. Germline loops: CDR1 LGHDT, CDR2 YNNKEL (reference sequence). The CDR3 runs 13 residues. As DNA, the CDR3 is TGTGCCAGCAGCCAAGGACTAGCCAGGGAGCTGTTTTTT. Amino acid sequence: CASSQGLARELFF.

This chain connects TRBV7-2 to TRBJ2-3; D is ambiguous. This CDR3 contains 14 residues. In germline, CDR1 is SGHTA, CDR2 FQGNSA. The germline V and J ends were trimmed by 1 base and 2 bases, with 7 bases remaining between them. The CDR3 here is CASSLELITDTQYF. The CDR3 DNA reads TGTGCCAGCAGCTTAGAACTTATCACAGATACGCAGTATTTT.

This chain connects TRBV28 to TRBJ2-7; D ambiguous. The CDR3 runs 16 residues. Germline CDR1 is MDHEN and CDR2 is SYDVKM. V was pared by 3 bases and J by 3 bases, with 18 bases between. Here the CDR3 DNA reads TGTGCCAGCAGTTTTCGTTCCACCAGAGAGAGCTACGAGCAGTACTTC. Translated: CASSFRSTRESYEQYF.

This clone was detected only once. This rearrangement joins TRBV9 to TRBJ1-1, with TRBD1 identical over 10 bases. The CDR3 totals 15 residues. The V segment lost 4 bases and the J segment 8 bases; nucleotides outside the gene matches: 11. Germline V gene sequence: CDR1 SGDLS, CDR2 YYNGEE. The CDR3 protein is CASSTGQGDFREAFF. The CDR3, as DNA: TGTGCCAGCAGCACCGGACAGGGGGATTTTCGAGAAGCTTTCTTT. Looking up the rest from reference TRBV9 and TRBJ1-1 gives the full variable domain: DSGVTQTPKHLITATGQRVTLRCSPRSGDLSVYWYQQSLDQGLQFLIQYYNGEERAKGNILERFSAQQFPDLHSELNLSSLELGDSALYFCASSTGQGDFREAFFGQGTRLTVV.

This chain links TRBV15 with TRBJ1-3, with TRBD1 matching over 7 bases. The CDR3 covers 14 residues. V shed 3 bases, J shed 7 bases, and the junction held 6 bases outside the gene matches. The germline gives CDR1 LNHNV, CDR2 YYDKDF (reference sequence). The CDR3 here is CATSSVTGVNTIYF. The CDR3 DNA follows: TGTGCCACCAGCAGCGTAACAGGGGTTAACACCATATATTTT.

This chain links TRBV20-1 with TRBJ1-1; 9 nucleotides line up with TRBD1. The CDR3 sequence is 10 residues long. V lost 6 bases to trimming and J lost 11 bases; unmatched junction nucleotides: 4. Germline CDR1 DFQATT, CDR2 SNEGSKA (reference sequence). CDR3 DNA sequence: TGCAGTGCCCGACAGGGGGATGCTTTCTTT. Protein: CSARQGDAFF.

This chain joins TRBV5-1 and TRBJ2-5, with 9 nucleotides matching TRBD2. The CDR3 sequence is 15 residues long. The J segment lost 6 bases and the V segment lost 7 bases, leaving 13 bases of the junction unmatched. Germline V gene sequence: CDR1 SGHRS, CDR2 YFSETQ. The CDR3 DNA is TGCGCCAGCCGCGTGACTAGCGGCTACGCAAAGACCCAGTACTTC. Translated: CASRVTSGYAKTQYF.

The genes are TRBV19 and TRBJ1-2, with TRBD1 as a possible D gene (6 bases). Trimming stripped 3 bases from V and 6 bases from J, with 17 bases between. There are 15 residues in the CDR3. CDR1 LNHDA and CDR2 SQIVND come from the germline V gene (reference sequence). The CDR3 DNA is TGTGCCAGTAGTATTTCGACAGGAAGTCCGGATGGCTACACCTTC. Protein product: CASSISTGSPDGYTF.

The chain uses TRBV21-1 and TRBJ1-1. TRBV21-1 is a known pseudogene. This CDR3 spans 13 amino acids. CDR3 coding DNA: TGTGCCAGCAGCAACCCCGGGAACACTGAAGCTTTCTTT. Its translation: CASSNPGNTEAFF.

V and J are TRBV7-9 and TRBJ1-4, with 11 bases aligning to TRBD1. V shed 5 bases, J shed 3 bases, and the junction held 8 bases outside the gene matches. This CDR3 is built from 17 residues. Germline CDR1 SEHNR, CDR2 FQNEAQ (reference sequence). DNA for the CDR3: TGTGCCAGCAGCACCGGGACAGGGGGTGGCTCTAATGAAAAACTGTTTTTT. It encodes CASSTGTGGGSNEKLFF.

The chain uses TRBV5-4 and TRBJ2-1; D unresolved. V lost 3 bases, J lost 5 bases, and 9 bases lay in between. The CDR3 is 13 amino acids. Germline V gene lookup returns CDR1 SGHNT and CDR2 YYREEE (reference sequence). The CDR3, as DNA: TGTGCCAGCAGCTGGAAGTCGAACAATGAGCAGTTCTTC. It specifies CASSWKSNNEQFF.

This clone showed up many times. V gene TRBV6-2 or TRBV6-3 combines with J gene TRBJ2-7, with D hard to call. There are 13 residues in the CDR3. The germline V and J ends were trimmed by 5 bases and 3 bases, with 11 bases remaining between them. CDR1 is MNHEY and CDR2 is SVGEGT in the germline V gene. CDR3 loop: CASSPGESYEQYF. For the CDR3, the DNA is TGTGCCAGCAGTCCCGGAGAGAGCTACGAGCAGTACTTC.

This clone was picked up one time. The J gene is TRBJ2-3, the V gene TRBV10-3; the match to TRBD2 covers 7 bases. CDR1 is ENHRY and CDR2 is SYGVKD in the germline V gene. The CDR3 covers 14 residues. With V trimmed by 0 bases and J by 7 bases, 4 bases remained unmatched. The CDR3 nucleotides are TGTGCCATCAGTGAGTCAGGACTAGGAAATACGCAGTATTTT. It yields the protein CAISESGLGNTQYF.

This chain links TRBV20-1 with TRBJ1-5; tentatively, D is TRBD1 (6 bases). Germline V lookup: CDR1 DFQATT, CDR2 SNEGSKA (reference sequence). CDR3 size: 15 residues. Trimming took off 3 bases at V and 4 bases at J, with 16 bases between the two ends. CDR3 sequence reads: CSASEQDRPNQPQHF. The CDR3, as DNA: TGCAGTGCTAGTGAACAGGACAGACCTAATCAGCCCCAGCATTTT.

This clone was recorded once. CDR3: CASSYSQSAQSYEQYF. DNA of the CDR3: TGTGCCAGCAGTTACTCCCAGTCGGCCCAAAGCTACGAGCAGTACTTC. The rearrangement uses TRBV6-5 and TRBJ2-7; no clear D. The V gene's germline CDR1 is MNHEY and CDR2 SVGAGI. This CDR3 has 16 amino acids. Trimming cost V 0 bases and J 3 bases, with 15 bases left between them.

This rearrangement joins TRBV6-1 to TRBJ2-1; 8 bases are a match to TRBD2. Germline assignment: CDR1 MNHNS and CDR2 SASEGT. V gave up 2 bases and J gave up 6 bases; unmatched junction bases: 6. The length of the CDR3 is 15 residues. As DNA, the CDR3 is TGTGCCAGCAGTGAAAGCTTAGCGGGATTCAATGAGCAGTTCTTC. Translated: CASSESLAGFNEQFF.

The genes are TRBV24-1 and TRBJ2-3, with TRBD1 matching over 7 bases. V shed 6 bases and J 2 bases; nucleotides not matched to a gene: 7. The CDR3 loop spans 15 amino acids. CDR1 is KGHDR, CDR2 SFDVKD, per germline. CDR3 sequence: CATSRATGPTDTQYF. The CDR3 DNA reads as TGTGCCACCAGTAGGGCGACAGGGCCCACAGATACGCAGTATTTT.

J is TRBJ1-3 and V is TRBV14; perhaps TRBD1 as D (5 bases). CDR1 and CDR2 (germline): SGHDN, FVKESK. This CDR3 spans 14 amino acids. The V end lost 7 bases, the J end lost 5 bases, and 15 bases lay between the germline ends. The CDR3 bases are TGTGCCAGCACCCTTTCCGGGGCCCGAAACACCATATATTTT. Translating it yields CASTLSGARNTIYF.